This T cell receptor beta chain was identified during a study of blood T cell repertoires in COVID-19. Across the whole study: The United States, Italy and Spain were the sources of the acute and convalescent COVID-19 samples. Sample material is recorded as cDNA or gDNA derived from T cells, B-cell-depleted T cells, or PBMCs.

Germline V gives CDR1 ENHRY, CDR2 SYGVKD. V lost 5 bases and J 7 bases, leaving 12 bases between the germline ends. The CDR3 runs to 14 residues. Authors' methods: Amplification from reference gene primers served as the basis for estimated nucleated cell counts. Generated by immunoSEQ multiplex PCR, the TCRdb table keeps only in-frame clones and is missing some. D and trimming come from the DNA, and the V and J calls and clone size come from that table. The sample lists about 130,000 clones; over 75% were seen once. This TCR was recovered from a woman older than 75 with acute or convalescent COVID-19. The chain has TRBV10-3 and TRBJ1-6; possible D gene TRBD1, 5 bases. Sequenced input: peripheral blood. DNA for the CDR3: TGTGCCATCAGTCCAGGGAATCCGAATTCACCCCTCCACTTT. It codes for CAISPGNPNSPLHF.